The present entry profiles one T cell receptor beta chain with its context. Antigen: not known. This CDR3 is 16 amino acids long. The ends were cut back, 0 bases at V and 4 bases at J, with 14 bases in the middle. Germline lookup yields CDR1 SGHRS and CDR2 YFSETQ. Produced via immunoSEQ multiplex PCR; TCRdb's table is partial and in-frame only. The sample yields 200,000 to 250,000 clones, 87% seen once. This sample stems from a study of cytomegalovirus exposure and HLA in healthy donors. Study results and limitations: Rarity characterized most TCR sequences, yet some public TCRs appeared in many donors.

The specimen sequenced was PBMCs. This sequence was found in a man younger than 30 in good health and CMV-seronegative. The rearrangement links TRBV5-1 to TRBJ1-5; D perhaps matches TRBD1 (5 bases). The DNA for the CDR3 is TGCGCCAGCAGCTTGGAACCGGAGGGGCCGAATCAGCCCCAGCATTTT. This encodes CASSLEPEGPNQPQHF.